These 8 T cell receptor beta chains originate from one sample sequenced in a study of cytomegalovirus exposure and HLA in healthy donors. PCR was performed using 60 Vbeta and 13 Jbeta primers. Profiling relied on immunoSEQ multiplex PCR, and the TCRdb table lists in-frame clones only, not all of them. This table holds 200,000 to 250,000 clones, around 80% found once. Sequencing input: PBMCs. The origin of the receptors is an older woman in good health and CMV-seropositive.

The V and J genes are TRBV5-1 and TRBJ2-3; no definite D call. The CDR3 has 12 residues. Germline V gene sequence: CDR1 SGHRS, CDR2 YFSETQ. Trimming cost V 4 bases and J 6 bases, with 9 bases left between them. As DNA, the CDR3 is TGCGCCAGCAGCCCAGGTTCGGATACGCAGTATTTT. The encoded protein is CASSPGSDTQYF.

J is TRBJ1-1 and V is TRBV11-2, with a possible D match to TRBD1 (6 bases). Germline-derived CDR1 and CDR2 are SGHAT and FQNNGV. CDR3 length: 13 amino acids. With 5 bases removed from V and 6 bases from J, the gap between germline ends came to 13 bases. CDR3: CASSAGSGAEAFF. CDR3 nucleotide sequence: TGTGCCAGCAGCGCAGGATCAGGGGCTGAAGCTTTCTTT.

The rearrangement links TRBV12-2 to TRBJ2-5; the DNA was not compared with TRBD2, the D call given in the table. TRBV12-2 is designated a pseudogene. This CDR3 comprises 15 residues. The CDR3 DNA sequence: TGTGCAAGTCGCTTTGGACTAGCGGAACAAGAGACCCAGTACTTC. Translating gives CASRFGLAEQETQYF.

The DNA of the CDR3 is TGTGCCAGCTCCTCGGGGACAGGGTCTTTCTCTGGGGCCAACGTCCTGACTTTC. It codes for CASSSGTGSFSGANVLTF. The chain combines TRBV6-4 with TRBJ2-6, with 9 bases lining up with TRBD1. V lost 8 bases and J lost 0; bases outside the gene matches: 11. Germline loops: CDR1 MRHNA, CDR2 SNTAGT. This CDR3 has 18 residues.

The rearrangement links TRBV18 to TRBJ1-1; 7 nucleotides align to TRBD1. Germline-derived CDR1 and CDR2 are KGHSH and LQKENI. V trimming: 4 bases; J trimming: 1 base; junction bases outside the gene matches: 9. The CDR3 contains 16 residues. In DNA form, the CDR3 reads TGTGCCAGCTCACAGAGACAGGGTGATGCGAACACTGAAGCTTTCTTT. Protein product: CASSQRQGDANTEAFF.

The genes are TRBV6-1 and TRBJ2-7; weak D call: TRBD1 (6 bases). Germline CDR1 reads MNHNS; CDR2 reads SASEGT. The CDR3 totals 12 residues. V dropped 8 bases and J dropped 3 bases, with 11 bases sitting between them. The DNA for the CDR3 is TGTGCCAGCGAGGGACACTTCTACGAGCAGTACTTC. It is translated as CASEGHFYEQYF.

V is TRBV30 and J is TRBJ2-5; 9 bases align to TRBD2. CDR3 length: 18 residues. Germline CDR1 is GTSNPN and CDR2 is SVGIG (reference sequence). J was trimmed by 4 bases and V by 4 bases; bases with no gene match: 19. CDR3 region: CAWTQIGQAGGPGETQYF. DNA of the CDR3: TGTGCCTGGACCCAAATCGGCCAGGCGGGAGGGCCCGGAGAGACCCAGTACTTC.

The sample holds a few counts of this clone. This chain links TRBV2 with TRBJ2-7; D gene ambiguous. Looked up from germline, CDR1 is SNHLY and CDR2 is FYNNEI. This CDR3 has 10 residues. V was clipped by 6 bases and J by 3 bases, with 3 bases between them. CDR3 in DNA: TGTGCCAGCAGGAGCTACGAGCAGTACTTC. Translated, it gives CASRSYEQYF.